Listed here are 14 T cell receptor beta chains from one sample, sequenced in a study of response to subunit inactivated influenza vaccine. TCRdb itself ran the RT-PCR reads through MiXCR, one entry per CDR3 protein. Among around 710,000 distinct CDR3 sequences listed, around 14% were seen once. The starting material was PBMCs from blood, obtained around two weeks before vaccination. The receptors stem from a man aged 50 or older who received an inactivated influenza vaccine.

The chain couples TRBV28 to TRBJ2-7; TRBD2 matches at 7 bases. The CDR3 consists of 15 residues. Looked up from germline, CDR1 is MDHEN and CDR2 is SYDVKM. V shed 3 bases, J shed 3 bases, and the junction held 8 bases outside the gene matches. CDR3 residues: CASSFLPSGLYEQYF. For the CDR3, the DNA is TGTGCCAGCAGTTTTTTACCTAGCGGACTCTACGAGCAGTACTTC.

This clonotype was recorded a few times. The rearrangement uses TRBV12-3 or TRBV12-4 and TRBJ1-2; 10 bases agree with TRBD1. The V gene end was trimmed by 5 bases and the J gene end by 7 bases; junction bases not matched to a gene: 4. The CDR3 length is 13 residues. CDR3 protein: CASSRRTGGGYTF. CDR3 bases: TGTGCCAGCAGTCGAAGGACAGGGGGTGGCTACACCTTC.

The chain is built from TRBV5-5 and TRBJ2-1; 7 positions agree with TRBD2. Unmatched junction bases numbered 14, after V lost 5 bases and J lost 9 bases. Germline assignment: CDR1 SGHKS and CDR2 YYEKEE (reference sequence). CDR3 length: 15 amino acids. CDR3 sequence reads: CASSPSPGTMFEQFF. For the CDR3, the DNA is TGTGCCAGCAGTCCTTCACCGGGGACTATGTTTGAGCAGTTCTTC. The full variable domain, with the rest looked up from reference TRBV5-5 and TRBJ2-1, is DAGVTQSPTHLIKTRGQQVTLRCSPISGHKSVSWYQQVLGQGPQFIFQYYEKEERGRGNFPDRFSARQFPNYSSELNVNALLLGDSALYLCASSPSPGTMFEQFFGPGTRLTVL.

The CDR3 loop is CASSQGSPNTGELFF. The CDR3, as DNA: TGTGCCAGCAGCCAAGGCAGCCCCAACACCGGGGAGCTGTTTTTT. The V and J genes are TRBV3-1 and TRBJ2-2; D is undetermined. The CDR3 loop spans 15 amino acids. The germline V gene has CDR1 LGHDT and CDR2 YNNKEL (reference sequence). Trimming stripped 1 base from V and 2 bases from J, with 8 bases between.

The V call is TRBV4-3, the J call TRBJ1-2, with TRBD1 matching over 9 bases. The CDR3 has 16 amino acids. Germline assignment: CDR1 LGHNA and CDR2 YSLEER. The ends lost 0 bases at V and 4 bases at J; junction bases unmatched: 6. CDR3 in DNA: TGCGCCAGCAGCCAAGATTGGGGACAGGGCACCTATGGCTACACCTTC. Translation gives CASSQDWGQGTYGYTF.

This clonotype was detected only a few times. The CDR3 bases are TGTGCCAGCAGCCAAGTGAGGGGCGCAGAGACCCAGTACTTC. Protein sequence: CASSQVRGAETQYF. This chain joins TRBV4-2 and TRBJ2-5, with D tentatively TRBD1 or TRBD2 (5 bases each). Trimming cost V 1 base and J 4 bases, with 10 bases left between them. Per germline, CDR1 LGHNA and CDR2 YNFKEQ. This CDR3 has 14 amino acids.

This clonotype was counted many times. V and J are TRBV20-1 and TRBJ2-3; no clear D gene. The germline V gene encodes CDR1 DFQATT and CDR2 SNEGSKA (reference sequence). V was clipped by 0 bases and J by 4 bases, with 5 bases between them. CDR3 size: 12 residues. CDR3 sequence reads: CSARDPPDTQYF. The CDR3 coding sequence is TGCAGTGCTAGAGATCCCCCAGATACGCAGTATTTT.

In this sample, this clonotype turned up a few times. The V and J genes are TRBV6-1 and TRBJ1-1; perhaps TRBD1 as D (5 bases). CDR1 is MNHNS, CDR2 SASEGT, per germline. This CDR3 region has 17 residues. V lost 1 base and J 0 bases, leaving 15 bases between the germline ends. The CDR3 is CASSEGLGGGVNTEAFF. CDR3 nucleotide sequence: TGTGCCAGCAGTGAAGGACTCGGGGGAGGGGTGAACACTGAAGCTTTCTTT.

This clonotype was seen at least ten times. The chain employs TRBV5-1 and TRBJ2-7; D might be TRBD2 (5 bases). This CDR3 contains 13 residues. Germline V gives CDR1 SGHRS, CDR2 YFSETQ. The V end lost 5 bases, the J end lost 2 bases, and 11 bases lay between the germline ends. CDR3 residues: CASRDPGTYEQYF. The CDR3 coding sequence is TGCGCCAGCAGGGACCCGGGAACCTACGAGCAGTACTTC.

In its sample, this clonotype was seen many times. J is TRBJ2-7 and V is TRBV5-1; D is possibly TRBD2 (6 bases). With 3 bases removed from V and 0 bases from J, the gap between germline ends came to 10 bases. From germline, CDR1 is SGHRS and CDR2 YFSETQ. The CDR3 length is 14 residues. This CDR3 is CASSSTRDSYEQYF. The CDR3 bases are TGCGCCAGCAGCTCGACTAGAGACTCCTACGAGCAGTACTTC. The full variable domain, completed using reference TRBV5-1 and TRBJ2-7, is KAGVTQTPRYLIKTRGQQVTLSCSPISGHRSVSWYQQTPGQGLQFLFEYFSETQRNKGNFPGRFSGRQFSNSRSEMNVSTLELGDSALYLCASSSTRDSYEQYFGPGTRLTVT.

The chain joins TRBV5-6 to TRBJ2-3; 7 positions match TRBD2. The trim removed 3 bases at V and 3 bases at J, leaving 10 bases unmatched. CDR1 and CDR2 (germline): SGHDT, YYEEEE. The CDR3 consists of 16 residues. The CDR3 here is CASSSSGHGGTDTQYF. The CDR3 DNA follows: TGTGCCAGCAGCTCCTCGGGTCACGGGGGGACAGATACGCAGTATTTT.

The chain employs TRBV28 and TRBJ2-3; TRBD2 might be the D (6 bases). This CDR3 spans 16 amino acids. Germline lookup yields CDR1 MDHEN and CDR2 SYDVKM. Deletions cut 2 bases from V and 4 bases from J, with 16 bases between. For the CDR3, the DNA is TGTGCCAGCAGTTTAGTGGCAGGGCGGGATGCAGATACGCAGTATTTT. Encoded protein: CASSLVAGRDADTQYF.

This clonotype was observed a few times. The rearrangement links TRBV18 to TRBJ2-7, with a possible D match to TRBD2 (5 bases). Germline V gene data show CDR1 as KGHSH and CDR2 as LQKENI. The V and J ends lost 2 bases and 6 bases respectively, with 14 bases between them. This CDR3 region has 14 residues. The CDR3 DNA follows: TGTGCCAGCTCACCAAAGTCACGGAGCGGCGAGCAGTACTTC. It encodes CASSPKSRSGEQYF. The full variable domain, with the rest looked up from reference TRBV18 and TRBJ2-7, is NAGVMQNPRHLVRRRGQEARLRCSPMKGHSHVYWYRQLPEEGLKFMVYLQKENIIDESGMPKERFSAEFPKEGPSILRIQQVVRGDSAAYFCASSPKSRSGEQYFGPGTRLTVT.

This CDR3 is CASSLPALTGELFF. The CDR3 bases are TGTGCCAGCAGCTTACCCGCTTTGACCGGGGAGCTGTTTTTT. The chain carries TRBV7-2 and TRBJ2-2; D ambiguous. The V end lost 2 bases, the J end lost 5 bases, and 9 bases lay between the germline ends. This CDR3 contains 14 residues. Germline V gene lookup returns CDR1 SGHTA and CDR2 FQGNSA.